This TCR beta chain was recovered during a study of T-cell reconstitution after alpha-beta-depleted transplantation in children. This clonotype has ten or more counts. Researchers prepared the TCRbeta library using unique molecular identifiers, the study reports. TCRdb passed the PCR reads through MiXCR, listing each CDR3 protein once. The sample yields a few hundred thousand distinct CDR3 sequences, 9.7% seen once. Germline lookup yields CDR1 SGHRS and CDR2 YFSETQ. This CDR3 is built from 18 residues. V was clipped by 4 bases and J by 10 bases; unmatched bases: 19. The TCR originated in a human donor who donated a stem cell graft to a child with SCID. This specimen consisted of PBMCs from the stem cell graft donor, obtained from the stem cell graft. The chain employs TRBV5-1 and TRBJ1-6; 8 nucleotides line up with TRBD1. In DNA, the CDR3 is TGCGCCAGCAGCGCTGAACCGGGACAGGCTGGGAAAACGTCACCCCTCCACTTT. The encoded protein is CASSAEPGQAGKTSPLHF. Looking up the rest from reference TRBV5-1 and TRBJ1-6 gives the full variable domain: KAGVTQTPRYLIKTRGQQVTLSCSPISGHRSVSWYQQTPGQGLQFLFEYFSETQRNKGNFPGRFSGRQFSNSRSEMNVSTLELGDSALYLCASSAEPGQAGKTSPLHFGNGTRLTVT.